Here is one T cell receptor (beta chain) with its context. The data originate from a study of patients and donors after allogeneic stem cell transplantation. In germline, CDR1 is ENHRY, CDR2 SYGVKD. The CDR3 length is 13 residues. V lost 8 bases, J lost 7 bases, and 6 bases stayed unmatched. From the RT-PCR reads, TCRdb called clonotypes with MiXCR, one entry per CDR3 protein. Of about 230,000 distinct CDR3 sequences listed, roughly 14% are singletons. Sequencing used blood, either unsorted or a sorted T cell fraction (not recorded which). V is TRBV10-3 and J is TRBJ2-3, with 10 bases matching TRBD2. The receptor was derived from a human donor who was either an allogeneic HSCT recipient or a stem cell or donor lymphocyte infusion donor (not recorded which). It is not recorded whose cells these are; they may come from a transplant donor. The CDR3 region has the DNA TGTGCCATCCAGGTAGCGGGGGGCTATACGCAGTATTTT. The encoded protein is CAIQVAGGYTQYF.